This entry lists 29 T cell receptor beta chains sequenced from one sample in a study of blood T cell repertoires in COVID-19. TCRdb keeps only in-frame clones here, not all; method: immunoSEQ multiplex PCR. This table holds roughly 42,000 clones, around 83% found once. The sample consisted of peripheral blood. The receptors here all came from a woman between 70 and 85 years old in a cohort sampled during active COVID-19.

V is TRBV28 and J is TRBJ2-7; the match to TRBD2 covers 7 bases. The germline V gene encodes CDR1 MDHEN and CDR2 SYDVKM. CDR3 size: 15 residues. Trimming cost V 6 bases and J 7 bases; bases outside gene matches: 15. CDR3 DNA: TGTGCCAGCAGACGCCCTCAAGGGCGGGGGAGGGAGCAGTACTTC. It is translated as CASRRPQGRGREQYF.

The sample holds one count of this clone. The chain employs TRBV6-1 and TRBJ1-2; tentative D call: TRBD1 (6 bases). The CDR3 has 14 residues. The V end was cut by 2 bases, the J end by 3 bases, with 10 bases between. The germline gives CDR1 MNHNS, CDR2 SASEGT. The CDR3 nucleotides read TGTGCCAGCAGTGAAACAGGGCCTGACTATGGCTACACCTTC. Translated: CASSETGPDYGYTF.

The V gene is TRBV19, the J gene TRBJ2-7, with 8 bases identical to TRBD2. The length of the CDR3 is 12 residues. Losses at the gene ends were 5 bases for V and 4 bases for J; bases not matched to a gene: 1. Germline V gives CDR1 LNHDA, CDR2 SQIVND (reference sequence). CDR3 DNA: TGTGCCAGTAGTGGCGGGGGGTACGAGCAGTACTTC. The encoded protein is CASSGGGYEQYF.

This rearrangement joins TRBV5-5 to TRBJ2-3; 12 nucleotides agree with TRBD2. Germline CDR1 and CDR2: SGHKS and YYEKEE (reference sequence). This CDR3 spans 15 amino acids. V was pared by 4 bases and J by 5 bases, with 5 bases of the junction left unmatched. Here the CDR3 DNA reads TGTGCCAGCAGCCGGCTAGCGGGAGGGGGAGATACGCAGTATTTT. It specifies CASSRLAGGGDTQYF.

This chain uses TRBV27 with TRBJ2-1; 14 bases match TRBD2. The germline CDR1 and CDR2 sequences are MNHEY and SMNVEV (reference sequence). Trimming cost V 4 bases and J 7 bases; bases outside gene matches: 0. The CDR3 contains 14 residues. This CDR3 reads CASSWTSGGNEQFF. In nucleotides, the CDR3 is TGTGCCAGCAGTTGGACTAGCGGGGGGAATGAGCAGTTCTTC.

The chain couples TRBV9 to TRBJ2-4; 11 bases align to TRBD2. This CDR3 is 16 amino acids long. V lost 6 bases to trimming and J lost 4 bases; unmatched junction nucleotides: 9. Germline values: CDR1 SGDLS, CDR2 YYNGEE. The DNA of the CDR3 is TGTGCCAGCACCCCGGGGGCTAGCGGGAGGAAAAACATTCAGTACTTC. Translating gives CASTPGASGRKNIQYF.

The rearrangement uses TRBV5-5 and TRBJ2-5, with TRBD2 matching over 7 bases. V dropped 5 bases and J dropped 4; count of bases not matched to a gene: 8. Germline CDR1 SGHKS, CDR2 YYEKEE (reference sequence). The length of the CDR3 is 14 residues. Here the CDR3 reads CASSFFTGGETQYF. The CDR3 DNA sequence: TGTGCCAGCAGTTTCTTTACGGGGGGAGAGACCCAGTACTTC.

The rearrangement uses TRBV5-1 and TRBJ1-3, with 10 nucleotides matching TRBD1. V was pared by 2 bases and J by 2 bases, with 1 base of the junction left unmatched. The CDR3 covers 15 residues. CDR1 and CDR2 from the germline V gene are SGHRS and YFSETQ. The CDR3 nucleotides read TGCGCCAGCAGCTTTGGACAGGGGGCTGGAAACACCATATATTTT. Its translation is CASSFGQGAGNTIYF.

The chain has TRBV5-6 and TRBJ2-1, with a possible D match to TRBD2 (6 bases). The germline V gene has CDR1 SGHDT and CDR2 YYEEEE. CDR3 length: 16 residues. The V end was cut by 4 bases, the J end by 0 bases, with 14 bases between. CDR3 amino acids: CASSARGGSSYNEQFF. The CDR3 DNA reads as TGTGCCAGCAGCGCTAGGGGAGGAAGCTCCTACAATGAGCAGTTCTTC. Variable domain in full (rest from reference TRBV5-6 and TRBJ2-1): DAGVTQSPTHLIKTRGQQVTLRCSPKSGHDTVSWYQQALGQGPQFIFQYYEEEERQRGNFPDRFSGHQFPNYSSELNVNALLLGDSALYLCASSARGGSSYNEQFFGPGTRLTVL.

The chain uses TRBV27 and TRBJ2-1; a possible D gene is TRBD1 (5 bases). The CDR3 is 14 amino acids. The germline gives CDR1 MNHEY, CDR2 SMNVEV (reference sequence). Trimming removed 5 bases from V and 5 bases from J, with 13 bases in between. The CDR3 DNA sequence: TGTGCCAGCAGTCCTATAGGGGCCAACAATGAGCAGTTCTTC. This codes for CASSPIGANNEQFF.

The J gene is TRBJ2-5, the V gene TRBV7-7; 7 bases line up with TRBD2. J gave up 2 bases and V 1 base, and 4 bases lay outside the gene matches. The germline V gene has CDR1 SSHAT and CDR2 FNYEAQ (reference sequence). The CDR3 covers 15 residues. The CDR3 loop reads CASSLVGGSQETQYF. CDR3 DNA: TGTGCCAGCAGCTTAGTCGGCGGGAGTCAAGAGACCCAGTACTTC.

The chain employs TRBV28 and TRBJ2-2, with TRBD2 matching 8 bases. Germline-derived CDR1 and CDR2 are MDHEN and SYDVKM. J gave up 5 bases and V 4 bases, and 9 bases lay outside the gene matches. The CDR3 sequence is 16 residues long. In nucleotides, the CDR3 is TGTGCCAGCAGTTCCCCAGCGGGAGAACAGACCGGGGAGCTGTTTTTT. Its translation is CASSSPAGEQTGELFF.

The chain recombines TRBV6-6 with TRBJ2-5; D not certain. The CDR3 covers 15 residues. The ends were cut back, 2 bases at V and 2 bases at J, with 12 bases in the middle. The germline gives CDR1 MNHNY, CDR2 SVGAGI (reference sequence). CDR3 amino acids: CASSYLPLDQETQYF. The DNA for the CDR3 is TGTGCCAGCAGTTACCTCCCCTTAGATCAAGAGACCCAGTACTTC.

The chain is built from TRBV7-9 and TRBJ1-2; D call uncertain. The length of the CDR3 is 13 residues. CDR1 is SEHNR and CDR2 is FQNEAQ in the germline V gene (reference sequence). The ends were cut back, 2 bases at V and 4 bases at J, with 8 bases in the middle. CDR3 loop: CASSLMEAYGYTF. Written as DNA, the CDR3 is TGTGCCAGCAGCTTAATGGAGGCCTATGGCTACACCTTC.

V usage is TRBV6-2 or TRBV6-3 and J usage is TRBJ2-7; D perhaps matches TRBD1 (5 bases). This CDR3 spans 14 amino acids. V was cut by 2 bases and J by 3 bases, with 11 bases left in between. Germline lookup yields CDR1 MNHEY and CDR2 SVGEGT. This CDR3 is CASSYEAGYYEQYF. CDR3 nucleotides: TGTGCCAGCAGTTACGAGGCAGGGTACTACGAGCAGTACTTC.

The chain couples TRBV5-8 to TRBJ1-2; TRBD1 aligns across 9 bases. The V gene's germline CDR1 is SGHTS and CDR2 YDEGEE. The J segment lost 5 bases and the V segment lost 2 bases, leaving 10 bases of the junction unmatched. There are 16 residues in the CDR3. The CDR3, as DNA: TGTGCCAGCAGCTTTAATACAGGGGGCCTGGGTTATGGCTACACCTTC. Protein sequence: CASSFNTGGLGYGYTF.

The chain's CDR3 is CASSRGIAGDNEQFF. CDR3 sequence (DNA): TGTGCCAGCAGCCGGGGGATAGCGGGAGACAATGAGCAGTTCTTC. This sequence joins TRBV7-9 and TRBJ2-1; TRBD2 agrees at 9 bases. CDR3 size: 15 residues. V lost 5 bases, J lost 5 bases, and 7 bases stayed unmatched. In germline, CDR1 is SEHNR, CDR2 FQNEAQ (reference sequence).

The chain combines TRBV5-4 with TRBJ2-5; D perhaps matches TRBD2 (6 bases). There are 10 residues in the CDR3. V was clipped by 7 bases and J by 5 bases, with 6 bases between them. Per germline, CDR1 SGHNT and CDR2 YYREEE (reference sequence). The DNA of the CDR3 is TGTGCCAGCGGGAGGGAGACCCAGTACTTC. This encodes CASGRETQYF.

In DNA form, the CDR3 reads TGTGCCAGCAGCCCGCGGGGGGAGACCCAGTACTTC. Amino acids: CASSPRGETQYF. The chain combines TRBV28 with TRBJ2-5; TRBD2 matches at 7 bases. Germline lookup yields CDR1 MDHEN and CDR2 SYDVKM. J gave up 5 bases and V 6 bases, and 3 bases lay outside the gene matches. The CDR3 contains 12 residues. The variable domain in full, completed from reference TRBV28 and TRBJ2-5, reads DVKVTQSSRYLVKRTGEKVFLECVQDMDHENMFWYRQDPGLGLRLIYFSYDVKMKEKGDIPEGYSVSREKKERFSLILESASTNQTSMYLCASSPRGETQYFGPGTRLLVL.

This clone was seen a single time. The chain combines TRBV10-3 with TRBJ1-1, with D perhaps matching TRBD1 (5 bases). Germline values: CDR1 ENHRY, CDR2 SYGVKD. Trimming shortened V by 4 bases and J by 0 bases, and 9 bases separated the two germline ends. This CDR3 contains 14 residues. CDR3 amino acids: CAISGAGMNTEAFF. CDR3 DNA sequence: TGTGCCATCAGTGGGGCAGGGATGAACACTGAAGCTTTCTTT.

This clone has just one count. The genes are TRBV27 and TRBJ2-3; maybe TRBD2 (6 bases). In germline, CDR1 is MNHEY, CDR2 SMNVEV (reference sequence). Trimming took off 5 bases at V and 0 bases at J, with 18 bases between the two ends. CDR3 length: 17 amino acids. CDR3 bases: TGTGCCAGCAGTGCCCTAGCCCCGGGAGCTAGCACAGATACGCAGTATTTT. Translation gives CASSALAPGASTDTQYF.

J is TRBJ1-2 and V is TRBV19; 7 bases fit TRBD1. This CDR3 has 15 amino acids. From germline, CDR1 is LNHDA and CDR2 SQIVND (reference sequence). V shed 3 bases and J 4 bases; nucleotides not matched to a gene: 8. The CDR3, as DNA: TGTGCCAGTAGTATCGGGGGACAGAGTAGCTATGGCTACACCTTC. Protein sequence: CASSIGGQSSYGYTF.

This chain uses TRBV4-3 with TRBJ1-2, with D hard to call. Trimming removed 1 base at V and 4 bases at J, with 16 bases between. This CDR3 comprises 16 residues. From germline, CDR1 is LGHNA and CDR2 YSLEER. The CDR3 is CASSQALGSGSYGYTF. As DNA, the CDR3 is TGCGCCAGCAGCCAAGCCTTGGGGAGTGGAAGCTATGGCTACACCTTC.

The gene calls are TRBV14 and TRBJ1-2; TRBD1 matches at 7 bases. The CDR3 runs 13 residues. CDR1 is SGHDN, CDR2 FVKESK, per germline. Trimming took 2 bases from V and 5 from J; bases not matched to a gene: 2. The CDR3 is CASSQLQGYGYTF. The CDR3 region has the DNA TGTGCCAGCAGCCAATTACAGGGGTATGGCTACACCTTC. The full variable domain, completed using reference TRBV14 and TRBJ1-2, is EAGVTQFPSHSVIEKGQTVTLRCDPISGHDNLYWYRRVMGKEIKFLLHFVKESKQDESGMPNNRFLAERTGGTYSTLKVQPAELEDSGVYFCASSQLQGYGYTFGSGTRLTVV.

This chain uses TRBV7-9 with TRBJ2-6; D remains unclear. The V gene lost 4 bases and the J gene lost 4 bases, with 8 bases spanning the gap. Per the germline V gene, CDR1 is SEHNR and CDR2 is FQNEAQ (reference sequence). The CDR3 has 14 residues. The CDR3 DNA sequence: TGTGCCAGCAGCTCTCGTTCCGGGGCCAACGTCCTGACTTTC. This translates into CASSSRSGANVLTF.

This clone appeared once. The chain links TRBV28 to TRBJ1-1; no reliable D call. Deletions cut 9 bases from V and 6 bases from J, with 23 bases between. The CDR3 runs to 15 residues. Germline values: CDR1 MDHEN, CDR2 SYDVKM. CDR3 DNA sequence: TGTGCCAGTCATATCCCCGGTAATCCGTCCCCTGAAGCTTTCTTT. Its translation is CASHIPGNPSPEAFF.

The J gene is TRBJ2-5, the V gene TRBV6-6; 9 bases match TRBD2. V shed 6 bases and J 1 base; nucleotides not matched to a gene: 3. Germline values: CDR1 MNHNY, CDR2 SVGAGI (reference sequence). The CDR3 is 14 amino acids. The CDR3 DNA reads TGTGCCAGCAGCCGACTAGCGGTCCAAGAGACCCAGTACTTC. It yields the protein CASSRLAVQETQYF.

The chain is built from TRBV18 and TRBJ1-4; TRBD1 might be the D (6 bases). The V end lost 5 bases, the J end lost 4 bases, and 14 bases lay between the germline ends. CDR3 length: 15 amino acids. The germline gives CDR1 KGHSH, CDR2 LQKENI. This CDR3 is CASSSSRGYNEKLFF. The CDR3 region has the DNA TGTGCCAGCTCATCTTCGAGGGGGTATAATGAAAAACTGTTTTTT. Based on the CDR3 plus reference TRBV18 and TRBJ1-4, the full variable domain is NAGVMQNPRHLVRRRGQEARLRCSPMKGHSHVYWYRQLPEEGLKFMVYLQKENIIDESGMPKERFSAEFPKEGPSILRIQQVVRGDSAAYFCASSSSRGYNEKLFFGSGTQLSVL.

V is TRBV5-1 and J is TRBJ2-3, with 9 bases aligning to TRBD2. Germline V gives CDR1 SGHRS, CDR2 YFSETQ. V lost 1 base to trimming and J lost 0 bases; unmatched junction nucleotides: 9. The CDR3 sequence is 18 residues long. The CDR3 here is CASSLLAGGGASTDTQYF. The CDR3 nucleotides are TGCGCCAGCAGCTTGCTGGCGGGAGGGGGAGCTAGCACAGATACGCAGTATTTT.